Presented here are 28 T cell receptor beta chains from one specimen sequenced in a study of shared clonotypes between healthy human individuals. Measured with immunoSEQ multiplex PCR; TCRdb has only the in-frame clones, and not every one. The sample holds a few million clones; approximately 95% are singletons and the top ten take roughly 0.36%. The sample taken for sequencing was naive CD4+ T cells from PBMCs. The subset denotes: CD45RA+ positively selected. The receptors shown here come from a man aged 18 to 30 in good health. Some clones in this sample may be carry-over from other donors' samples.

The genes are TRBV7-6 and TRBJ2-5; 7 bases agree with TRBD2. CDR1 and CDR2 (germline): SGHVS, FNYEAQ. The trim removed 8 bases at V and 6 bases at J, leaving 18 bases unmatched. The CDR3 consists of 16 residues. The CDR3 is CASGGAGVIGGQTQYF. As DNA, the CDR3 is TGTGCCAGCGGAGGGGCGGGAGTTATAGGCGGGCAGACCCAGTACTTC.

The J gene is TRBJ2-1, the V gene TRBV28; D is unresolved. CDR1 MDHEN and CDR2 SYDVKM come from the germline V gene. V was pared by 7 bases and J by 9 bases, with 10 bases between. The CDR3 runs 11 residues. Written as DNA, the CDR3 is TGTGCCAGCACTCAATCTGGTGAGCAGTTCTTC. Residues: CASTQSGEQFF.

On this clone itself: Other DNA sequences from this sample encode an identical CDR3 as well. The chain links TRBV2 to TRBJ2-5, with TRBD1 matching over 7 bases. V shed 5 bases and J 2 bases; nucleotides not matched to a gene: 5. The CDR3 is made up of 14 amino acids. Germline V lookup: CDR1 SNHLY, CDR2 FYNNEI. DNA of the CDR3: TGTGCCAGCAGTCAAGACAGGGCTCAAGAGACCCAGTACTTC. It is translated as CASSQDRAQETQYF.

The V call is TRBV28, the J call TRBJ1-2, with D maybe TRBD1 (6 bases). Trimming took 6 bases from V and 2 from J, leaving 16 bases between them. This CDR3 spans 15 amino acids. Germline V gene data show CDR1 as MDHEN and CDR2 as SYDVKM. The CDR3 region is CASSLPQGRNYGYTF. The DNA of the CDR3 is TGTGCCAGCAGCCTACCTCAGGGGCGAAACTATGGCTACACCTTC.

The chain joins TRBV11-1 to TRBJ1-1, with D possibly being TRBD1 (5 bases). The CDR3 extends over 15 amino acids. V was trimmed by 5 bases and J by 1 base, leaving 14 bases between them. Germline CDR1 reads SGHAT; CDR2 reads FQDESV (reference sequence). The CDR3 nucleotides are TGTGCCAGCAGCGCGGGGGTGGGCCAGAACACTGAAGCTTTCTTT. This translates into CASSAGVGQNTEAFF. The full variable domain, in which reference TRBV11-1 and TRBJ1-1 provide the parts outside the CDR3, is EAEVAQSPRYKITEKSQAVAFWCDPISGHATLYWYRQILGQGPELLVQFQDESVVDDSQLPKDRFSAERLKGVDSTLKIQPAELGDSAMYLCASSAGVGQNTEAFFGQGTRLTVV.

This sequence joins TRBV27 and TRBJ2-2; D call uncertain. Trimming took 1 base from V and 0 from J, leaving 9 bases between them. Germline V gene lookup returns CDR1 MNHEY and CDR2 SMNVEV (reference sequence). The CDR3 loop spans 16 amino acids. DNA for the CDR3: TGTGCCAGCAGTTTATTCGCGGTTTCGAACACCGGGGAGCTGTTTTTT. It is translated as CASSLFAVSNTGELFF.

In DNA, the CDR3 is TGTGCCAGCAGCGTTCTAGCGGGAGGGCCGAAGTTCTTC. Its translation is CASSVLAGGPKFF. The rearrangement links TRBV9 to TRBJ2-1, with TRBD2 matching 12 bases. This CDR3 is 13 amino acids long. With V trimmed by 2 bases and J by 14 bases, 5 bases remained unmatched. Germline CDR1 SGDLS, CDR2 YYNGEE. Together with reference TRBV9 and TRBJ2-1, the CDR3 gives the full variable domain: DSGVTQTPKHLITATGQRVTLRCSPRSGDLSVYWYQQSLDQGLQFLIQYYNGEERAKGNILERFSAQQFPDLHSELNLSSLELGDSALYFCASSVLAGGPKFFGPGTRLTVL.

The chain combines TRBV18 with TRBJ2-6; D unclear. CDR3 length: 13 amino acids. Trimming stripped 5 bases from V and 1 base from J, with 3 bases between. Germline CDR1 reads KGHSH; CDR2 reads LQKENI. The CDR3 region has the DNA TGTGCCAGCTCAAAGTCTGGGGCCAACGTCCTGACTTTC. It translates to CASSKSGANVLTF.

The chain has TRBV10-2 and TRBJ1-5, with a tentative D call TRBD1 (5 bases). There are 16 residues in the CDR3. V shed 6 bases and J shed 3 bases, with 18 bases lying between them. Germline V gives CDR1 WSHSY, CDR2 SAAADI. This chain's CDR3 is CASRGELGRSNQPQHF. CDR3 DNA: TGCGCCAGCAGGGGGGAACTCGGCAGGTCCAATCAGCCCCAGCATTTT.

The genes are TRBV28 and TRBJ2-2; D uncertain. The CDR3 is made up of 12 amino acids. From germline, CDR1 is MDHEN and CDR2 SYDVKM. Trimming removed 5 bases from V and 2 bases from J, with 3 bases in between. The CDR3 sequence is CASSENTGELFF. In DNA form, the CDR3 reads TGTGCCAGCAGTGAAAACACCGGGGAGCTGTTTTTT.

To note about this clone: Other DNA sequences from this sample encode an identical CDR3 as well. The rearrangement joins TRBV9 to TRBJ2-2, with a possible D match to TRBD2 (5 bases). There are 15 residues in the CDR3. The V gene lost 0 bases and the J gene lost 1 base, with 7 bases spanning the gap. Germline V CDR1 and CDR2: SGDLS, YYNGEE. The CDR3 coding sequence is TGTGCCAGCAGCGTAGCGGGAAGGAACACCGGGGAGCTGTTTTTT. It translates to CASSVAGRNTGELFF.

The chain uses TRBV19 and TRBJ2-1; D possibly uses TRBD1 or TRBD2 (6 bases each). Germline V gene data show CDR1 as LNHDA and CDR2 as SQIVND (reference sequence). The CDR3 extends over 15 amino acids. Trimming removed 5 bases from V and 9 bases from J, with 20 bases in between. CDR3 residues: CASSPRRREGGEQFF. The CDR3 DNA follows: TGTGCCAGTAGTCCCCGCCGGAGGGAAGGGGGTGAGCAGTTCTTC.

The CDR3 DNA is TGTGCCAGCAGGACTAGCGGAGCCTCCTACAATGAGCAGTTCTTC. Residues: CASRTSGASYNEQFF. This sequence joins TRBV2 and TRBJ2-1; TRBD2 agrees at 9 bases. The germline V gene has CDR1 SNHLY and CDR2 FYNNEI. Trimming at V came to 6 bases and at J to 0 bases, leaving 3 bases not matched to a gene. The CDR3 has 15 residues.

This chain links TRBV6-1 with TRBJ1-2; TRBD1 might be the D (5 bases). The CDR3 extends over 13 amino acids. V was clipped by 3 bases and J by 3 bases, with 8 bases between them. The germline gives CDR1 MNHNS, CDR2 SASEGT. CDR3 DNA: TGTGCCAGCAGTGAGTCCAGGGACTATGGCTACACCTTC. Encoded protein: CASSESRDYGYTF.

This chain connects TRBV14 to TRBJ1-4; D call uncertain. With 0 bases removed from V and 9 bases from J, the gap between germline ends came to 17 bases. Germline values: CDR1 SGHDN, CDR2 FVKESK. The CDR3 consists of 16 residues. The CDR3 bases are TGTGCCAGCAGCCAAGATCGGGGTGGTGGAGCGAAAAAACTGTTTTTT. Translation: CASSQDRGGGAKKLFF.

The chain employs TRBV10-3 and TRBJ2-7; no definite D call. V shed 2 bases and J shed 0 bases, with 11 bases lying between them. This CDR3 has 15 residues. Germline V CDR1 and CDR2: ENHRY, SYGVKD. The CDR3 loop reads CAISERTASSYEQYF. CDR3 sequence (DNA): TGTGCCATCAGTGAGCGGACGGCCAGCTCCTACGAGCAGTACTTC.

This chain uses TRBV2 with TRBJ2-7, with 9 bases lining up with TRBD2. The germline V gene has CDR1 SNHLY and CDR2 FYNNEI. This CDR3 comprises 15 residues. Germline trimming cut 6 bases from V and 6 bases from J; bases unmatched to any gene: 12. DNA of the CDR3: TGTGCCAGCAGCCTGATAGCGGGGGCCCTAGGCGAGCAGTACTTC. Protein product: CASSLIAGALGEQYF. Looking up the rest from reference TRBV2 and TRBJ2-7 gives the full variable domain: EPEVTQTPSHQVTQMGQEVILRCVPISNHLYFYWYRQILGQKVEFLVSFYNNEISEKSEIFDDQFSVERPDGSNFTLKIRSTKLEDSAMYFCASSLIAGALGEQYFGPGTRLTVT.

The chain recombines TRBV6-1 with TRBJ1-2; weak D call: TRBD1 (6 bases). CDR1 is MNHNS, CDR2 SASEGT, per germline. V gave up 10 bases and J gave up 2 bases, with 14 bases separating them. The length of the CDR3 is 13 residues. The CDR3 coding sequence is TGTGCCACCCCCGCCGACAGGAACTATGGCTACACCTTC. This gives the protein CATPADRNYGYTF.

This clone was counted once. The chain is built from TRBV7-2 and TRBJ1-1, with 10 positions matching TRBD1. The CDR3 length is 18 residues. Germline lookup yields CDR1 SGHTA and CDR2 FQGNSA. The J segment lost 0 bases and the V segment lost 1 base, leaving 8 bases of the junction unmatched. CDR3 region: CASSLGYRDRGMNTEAFF. The DNA of the CDR3 is TGTGCCAGCAGCTTAGGGTACCGGGACAGGGGCATGAACACTGAAGCTTTCTTT.

The rearrangement joins TRBV11-2 to TRBJ2-1, with 9 bases aligning to TRBD2. After removal of 5 bases from V and 6 bases from J, the junction contained 5 bases not matched to a gene. Germline values: CDR1 SGHAT, CDR2 FQNNGV. CDR3 length: 14 amino acids. The CDR3 sequence is CASSKELAGNEQFF. The CDR3 nucleotides read TGTGCCAGCAGCAAGGAACTAGCGGGCAATGAGCAGTTCTTC. Complete variable domain (other parts from reference TRBV11-2 and TRBJ2-1): EAGVAQSPRYKIIEKRQSVAFWCNPISGHATLYWYQQILGQGPKLLIQFQNNGVVDDSQLPKDRFSAERLKGVDSTLKIQPAKLEDSAVYLCASSKELAGNEQFFGPGTRLTVL.

As regards this clone: At the DNA level, this CDR3 is encoded by other sequences in the same sample as well. The CDR3 DNA reads TGTGCCAGCAGCTTATTAGTCAACACTGAAGCTTTCTTT. It translates to CASSLLVNTEAFF. The chain joins TRBV7-3 to TRBJ1-1, with unresolved D. The CDR3 is 13 amino acids. CDR1 is SGHTA and CDR2 is FQGTGA in the germline V gene. V was pared by 2 bases and J by 2 bases, with 6 bases between.

The chain links TRBV4-1 to TRBJ2-6; 8 positions match TRBD1. The CDR3 extends over 16 amino acids. Looked up from germline, CDR1 is MGHRA and CDR2 is YSYEKL. V lost 4 bases and J lost 2; bases outside the gene matches: 4. CDR3: CASSPGGSAGANVLTF. The CDR3 DNA sequence: TGCGCCAGCAGCCCAGGGGGCTCGGCTGGGGCCAACGTCCTGACTTTC.

CDR3 region: CASSLVGADSYEQYF. The CDR3 DNA sequence: TGCGCCAGCAGCTTGGTTGGGGCCGACTCCTACGAGCAGTACTTC. V usage is TRBV5-1 and J usage is TRBJ2-7, with a possible D match to TRBD1 (5 bases). This CDR3 is 15 amino acids long. Trimming shortened V by 0 bases and J by 0 bases, and 10 bases separated the two germline ends. Germline V gene lookup returns CDR1 SGHRS and CDR2 YFSETQ.

Comments on this clone: This sample includes further DNA sequences coding for the same CDR3. This chain connects TRBV28 to TRBJ1-5, with no clear D. CDR1 is MDHEN, CDR2 SYDVKM, per germline. The CDR3 is 13 residues long. Trimming pared 6 bases from V and 2 bases from J, leaving 8 bases between. CDR3 residues: CASRTGGNQPQHF. The CDR3 nucleotides read TGTGCCAGCAGGACGGGTGGCAATCAGCCCCAGCATTTT.

The chain links TRBV6-4 to TRBJ2-1, with D perhaps matching TRBD2 (6 bases). Germline CDR1 is MRHNA and CDR2 is SNTAGT. CDR3 length: 11 amino acids. The germline V and J ends were trimmed by 4 bases and 8 bases, with 6 bases remaining between them. The CDR3 reads CASSGDYEQFF. CDR3 coding DNA: TGTGCCAGCAGTGGGGACTATGAGCAGTTCTTC.

This rearrangement joins TRBV7-3 to TRBJ1-4; perhaps TRBD1 as D (6 bases). V was shortened by 5 bases and J by 11 bases, with 15 bases between the two germline ends. The CDR3 runs to 13 residues. Germline V gives CDR1 SGHTA, CDR2 FQGTGA. CDR3: CASSTQERGKLFF. The CDR3 nucleotides are TGTGCCAGCAGCACCCAGGAAAGGGGGAAACTGTTTTTT. The whole variable domain, remainder taken from reference TRBV7-3 and TRBJ1-4, is GAGVSQTPSNKVTEKGKYVELRCDPISGHTALYWYRQSLGQGPEFLIYFQGTGAADDSGLPNDRFFAVRPEGSVSTLKIQRTERGDSAVYLCASSTQERGKLFFGSGTQLSVL.

This chain connects TRBV2 to TRBJ2-7; D may match TRBD1 or TRBD2 (7 bases each). The ends were cut back, 5 bases at V and 6 bases at J, with 17 bases in the middle. The length of the CDR3 is 14 residues. CDR1 is SNHLY, CDR2 FYNNEI, per germline. CDR3: CASSTRQGGGEQYF. CDR3 bases: TGTGCCAGCAGTACCCGACAGGGCGGGGGCGAGCAGTACTTC.

J is TRBJ2-7 and V is TRBV28; 11 positions agree with TRBD2. Germline loops: CDR1 MDHEN, CDR2 SYDVKM. V dropped 7 bases and J dropped 1; count of bases not matched to a gene: 6. This CDR3 region has 15 residues. The CDR3 nucleotides read TGTGCCAGCAACCTACGGACTAGCGGGTCCTACGAGCAGTACTTC. Encoded protein: CASNLRTSGSYEQYF.